This T cell receptor (beta chain) derives from a study of blood T cell repertoires in COVID-19. Under the authors' procedure: Amplified reference gene primers provided the basis for estimating nucleated cell counts. The protocol was immunoSEQ multiplex PCR, while the TCRdb copy is restricted to in-frame clones and leaves out a portion. V, J and clone size were drawn from that table, and D and trimming were deduced from the DNA. The table includes under 85,000 clones, about 85% detected once. Sequencing was done on a sample of peripheral blood. The source is a man aged 80 or over with acute or convalescent COVID-19.

The CDR3: CASTTYSNQPQHF. In nucleotides, the CDR3 is TGTGCCAGCACTACCTATAGCAATCAGCCCCAGCATTTT. The chain carries TRBV6-6 and TRBJ1-5; D gene uncertain. The CDR3 loop spans 13 amino acids. Looked up from germline, CDR1 is MNHNY and CDR2 is SVGAGI (reference sequence). Trimming took off 7 bases at V and 0 bases at J, with 7 bases between the two ends.